Listed below are T cell receptor beta chains from one sample, sequenced in a study of cytomegalovirus exposure and HLA in healthy donors. Using immunoSEQ multiplex PCR, the repertoire was profiled, and TCRdb retains in-frame clones only, with some absent. This sample contains roughly 90,000 clones. The sequenced sample consisted of PBMCs. The receptors were sampled from a man aged 50 to 60 in good health and CMV-seropositive. Each CDR3 is given with its conserved first and last residue. Fields, in order: D gene, J gene, V gene, CDR3 DNA, CDR3 protein. D genes are given only for firm matches.

TRBD1 TRBJ1-1 TRBV6-6 TGTGCCAGCACTCTGGACAGGGCCCGCACTGAAGCTTTCTTT CASTLDRARTEAFF
NA TRBJ2-5 TRBV29-1 TGCAGCGTTGCGGGGAAAATAGGAGAGACCCAGTACTTC CSVAGKIGETQYF
NA TRBJ2-1 TRBV29-1 TGCAGCGTTAAGGAGGGAGGGGGGGCCTACAATGAGCAGTTCTTC CSVKEGGGAYNEQFF
TRBD1 TRBJ2-7 TRBV4-3 TGCGCCAGCAGCTCCGGGACAGGGTTGAACGAGCAGTACTTC CASSSGTGLNEQYF
TRBD1 TRBJ1-1 TRBV10-2 TGCGCCAGCAGTGAGACAGGGGCGAACACTGAAGCTTTCTTT CASSETGANTEAFF
TRBD2 TRBJ2-1 TRBV5-1 TGCGCCAGCAGGGCCCAAGCGGGAGAGAATGAGCAGTTCTTC CASRAQAGENEQFF
NA TRBJ1-1 TRBV28 TGTGCCAGCAGCCCCGCGAGCTTGAACACTGAAGCTTTCTTT CASSPASLNTEAFF
NA TRBJ2-7 TRBV30 TGTGCCTGGAGTTTGCAGAACTACGAGCAGTACTTC CAWSLQNYEQYF
NA TRBJ1-5 TRBV9 TGTGCCAGCAGCGCCGGGGGTGGGAATCAGCCCCAGCATTTT CASSAGGGNQPQHF
NA TRBJ2-5 TRBV7-9 TGTGCCAGCAGTCCGACAGTCCAAGAGACCCAGTACTTC CASSPTVQETQYF
NA TRBJ2-7 TRBV7-9 TGTGCCAGCACTAGAGGGTCCCTGGGGGAGCAGTACTTC CASTRGSLGEQYF
TRBD1 TRBJ2-1 TRBV7-8 TGTGCCAGCAGCTTGCGGGGACAGGGCACCTACAATGAGCAGTTCTTC CASSLRGQGTYNEQFF
TRBD2 TRBJ2-5 TRBV27 TGTGCCAGCAGAAGACTAGCGGGTCTGGGAGAGACCCAGTACTTC CASRRLAGLGETQYF
NA TRBJ1-1 TRBV28 TGTGCCAGCAGTATCCCCACGGGGGTGACTACTGAAGCTTTCTTT CASSIPTGVTTEAFF
NA TRBJ2-1 TRBV27 TGTGCCAGCAGTTTCTGGGGCATGTCTAATGAGCAGTTCTTC CASSFWGMSNEQFF
NA TRBJ1-1 TRBV6-1 TGTGCCAGCAATGAGTGGCAGGGGTTTAGAGCTTTCTTT CASNEWQGFRAFF
TRBD2 TRBJ2-1 TRBV5-1 TGCGCCACCGAACCGGGACTAGGCGACAATGAGCAGTTCTTC CATEPGLGDNEQFF
TRBD1 TRBJ1-5 TRBV28 TGTGCCGCCTCGGACAGGATGGTGTGGCCCCAGCATTTT CAASDRMVWPQHF
TRBD2 TRBJ2-1 TRBV6-5 TGTGCCAGCAGATTAACTAGCGGCAATGAGCAGTTCTTC CASRLTSGNEQFF
NA TRBJ2-2 TRBV18 TGTGCCAGCTCACCGGCGGTGAACACCGGGGAGCTGTTTTTT CASSPAVNTGELFF
NA TRBJ2-5 TRBV4-3 TGCGCCAGCAGCCAAGATGGGCTACCTCAAGAGACCCAGTACTTC CASSQDGLPQETQYF
NA TRBJ2-7 TRBV5-1 TGCGCCAGCAGCCCACCGACGGAGTACGAGCAGTACTTC CASSPPTEYEQYF
NA TRBJ1-1 TRBV5-6 TGTGCCAGCAGCTCCCCCCGGGGGGTAACTGAAGCTTTCTTT CASSSPRGVTEAFF
NA TRBJ2-3 TRBV18 TGTGCCAGTTCAGAACAGGATACGCAGTATTTT CASSEQDTQYF
TRBD2 TRBJ2-7 TRBV15 TGTGCCACCAGCCGCGGGACTACTGTTTCTGGCGAGCAGTACTTC CATSRGTTVSGEQYF
NA TRBJ2-5 TRBV7-2 TGTGCCACCTCGGGTTACTCGTACCAAGAGACCCAGTACTTC CATSGYSYQETQYF
NA TRBJ1-3 TRBV7-9 TGTGCCAGCAGCTTAACAGGAAACACCATATATTTT CASSLTGNTIYF
TRBD1 TRBJ1-5 TRBV19 TGTGCCAGTAGTGCGACAGGGGGCAATCAGCCCCAGCATTTT CASSATGGNQPQHF
TRBD1 TRBJ2-2 TRBV7-2 TGTGCCAGCAGCTTATTGGGACAGGGGGCGCGAACCGGGGAGCTGTTTTTT CASSLLGQGARTGELFF
TRBD2 TRBJ2-2 TRBV11-3 TGTGCCAGCAGCCCTTGGGGAGGGACCGGGGAGCTGTTTTTT CASSPWGGTGELFF
NA TRBJ2-5 TRBV7-2 TGTGCCAGCAGCTTCCAGCGGCTCCAAGAGACCCAGTACTTC CASSFQRLQETQYF
NA TRBJ1-2 TRBV7-8 TGTGCCAGCAGCTTAGCCCCTCAGGGTACTAACTATGGCTACACCTTC CASSLAPQGTNYGYTF
NA TRBJ2-5 TRBV2 TGTGCCAGCAGTGAAGTGTTCCCCGCGTACCAAGAGACCCAGTACTTC CASSEVFPAYQETQYF
TRBD1 TRBJ2-7 TRBV30 TGTGCCTGGAGCGTCGGGACAGGGGGCATCTACGAGCAGTACTTC CAWSVGTGGIYEQYF
NA TRBJ2-5 TRBV12-5 TGTGCTAGTGGTAAGCCGGGTCAGACGGAGACCCAGTACTTC CASGKPGQTETQYF
TRBD1 TRBJ2-7 TRBV11-3 TGTGCCAGCAGGCCCGGGACAGGCCTCTACGAGCAGTACTTC CASRPGTGLYEQYF
NA TRBJ1-2 TRBV6-5 TGTGCCAGCAGTTACCAGGGGTCTGGCTACACCTTC CASSYQGSGYTF